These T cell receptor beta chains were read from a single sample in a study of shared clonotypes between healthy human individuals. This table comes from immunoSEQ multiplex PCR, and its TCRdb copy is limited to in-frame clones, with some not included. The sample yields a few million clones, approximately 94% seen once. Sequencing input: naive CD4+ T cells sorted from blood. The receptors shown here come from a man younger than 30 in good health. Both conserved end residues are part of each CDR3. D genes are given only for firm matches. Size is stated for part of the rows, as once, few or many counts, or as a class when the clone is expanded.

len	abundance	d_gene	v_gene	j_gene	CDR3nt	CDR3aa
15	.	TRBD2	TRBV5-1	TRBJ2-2	TGCGCCAGCAGCACCCGGACTAGCACCCCCGGGGAGCTGTTTTTT	CASSTRTSTPGELFF
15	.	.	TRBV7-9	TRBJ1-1	TGTGCCAGCAGCTTCCCTCCCCCACTGAACACTGAAGCTTTCTTT	CASSFPPPLNTEAFF
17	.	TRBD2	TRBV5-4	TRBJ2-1	TGTGCCAGCAGCTCGGGACTAGCGGGGGGGAGGTACAATGAGCAGTTCTTC	CASSSGLAGGRYNEQFF
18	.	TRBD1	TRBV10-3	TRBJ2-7	TGTGCCATCAGTGAGTCGACTCGGGGACAGGGTTTAGTATACGAGCAGTACTTC	CAISESTRGQGLVYEQYF
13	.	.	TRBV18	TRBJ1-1	TGTGCCAGCTCACCAAAGGGGGGGACTGAAGCTTTCTTT	CASSPKGGTEAFF
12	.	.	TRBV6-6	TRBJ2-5	TGTGCCAGCAGTTCCATCCAAGAGACCCAGTACTTC	CASSSIQETQYF
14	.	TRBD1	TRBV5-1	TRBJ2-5	TGCGCCAGCAGCTTCCCCGGACAGGGCCCGACCCAGTACTTC	CASSFPGQGPTQYF
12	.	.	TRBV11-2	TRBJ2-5	TGTGCCAGCAGCCGGATGCAAGAGACCCAGTACTTC	CASSRMQETQYF
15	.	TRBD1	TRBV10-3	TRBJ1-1	TGTGCCATCAGTGATGAGGGACAGGGAGGGAATGAAGCTTTCTTT	CAISDEGQGGNEAFF
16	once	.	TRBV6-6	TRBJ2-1	TGTGCCAGCAGCCCCACGCCAGGGCTGTCGGCGGGTGAGCAGTTCTTC	CASSPTPGLSAGEQFF
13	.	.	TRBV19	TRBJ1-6	TGTGCCAGTAAGTTCTCAGGGGACTCACCCCTCCACTTT	CASKFSGDSPLHF
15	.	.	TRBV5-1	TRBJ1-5	TGCGCCAGCAGCTTGACGGGGCAGGGTAATCAGCCCCAGCATTTT	CASSLTGQGNQPQHF
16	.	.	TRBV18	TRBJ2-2	TGTGCCAGCTCACCAATGAATCGACCGACCACCGGGGAGCTGTTTTTT	CASSPMNRPTTGELFF
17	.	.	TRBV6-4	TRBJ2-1	TGTGCCAGCAGTGCCGAGGTGGGGCAATCCCGTCCCGATGAGCAGTTCTTC	CASSAEVGQSRPDEQFF
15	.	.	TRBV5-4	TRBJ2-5	TGTGCCAGCAGCTTAGGGGTGGGAGACCAAGAGACCCAGTACTTC	CASSLGVGDQETQYF
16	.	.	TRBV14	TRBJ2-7	TGTGCCAGCAGCCAAGAGCTCCCAGAGTGCGAGTACGAGCAGTACTTC	CASSQELPECEYEQYF
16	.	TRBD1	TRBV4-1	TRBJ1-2	TGCGCCAGCAGCCAAGACCATGGACAGGCTAACTATGGCTACACCTTC	CASSQDHGQANYGYTF
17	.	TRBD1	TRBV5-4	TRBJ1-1	TGTGCCAGCAGCTTGGGATCCGGCGACTTCAGGGGGCCTGAAGCTTTCTTT	CASSLGSGDFRGPEAFF